The rows below give T cell receptor beta chains drawn from one sample of a study of blood T cell repertoires in COVID-19. Produced via immunoSEQ multiplex PCR; TCRdb's table is partial and in-frame only. This table holds 150,000 to 200,000 clones, roughly 80% found once. The sequencing input was peripheral blood. These TCRs come from a man aged 60-69 years with active or convalescent COVID-19. Each CDR3 is given with its conserved first and last residue. The D gene is left open where the match is weak. Only part of the rows carry a size: once, few, many, or a class if the clone is expanded.

CDR3nt | CDR3aa | j_gene | d_gene | abundance | v_gene
TGTGCCAGCTCACCAGGGACTAGCGGGACATACAATGAGCAGTTCTTC | CASSPGTSGTYNEQFF | TRBJ2-1 | TRBD2 | - | TRBV18
TGTGCCAGCAGCCTCCTAGGGTCGTCGGGGGGAGGAGGCTACACCTTC | CASSLLGSSGGGGYTF | TRBJ1-2 | - | - | TRBV7-3
TGTGCCAGCAGAGCCACGGGGCGGGGGGCCGATCAGCCCCAGCATTTT | CASRATGRGADQPQHF | TRBJ1-5 | - | once | TRBV27
TGTGCCAGCAGTTACGGGAGGGGGACCGAGCAGTACTTC | CASSYGRGTEQYF | TRBJ2-7 | - | - | TRBV6-5
TGTGCCAGCAGCGCCCCGCAGCGGGGGAGCCACGAGCAGTACTTC | CASSAPQRGSHEQYF | TRBJ2-7 | TRBD2 | many | TRBV7-2
TGCAGTGCTAGTAGTTTCCAGGGACAAGAGACCCAGTACTTC | CSASSFQGQETQYF | TRBJ2-5 | - | - | TRBV20-1
TGTGCCAGCACCCAAAGTCCGCGCGGGAGGTTGTATGAGCAGTTCTTC | CASTQSPRGRLYEQFF | TRBJ2-1 | - | - | TRBV21-1
TGTGCCAGCAGCTTGGATCTTATGGGTCAGGGAAACATTCAGTACTTC | CASSLDLMGQGNIQYF | TRBJ2-4 | - | few | TRBV5-4
TGTGCCAGTAGTGCAGACACTGAAGCTTTCTTT | CASSADTEAFF | TRBJ1-1 | - | - | TRBV19
TGTGCCAGCAGCTCCTCGCGGCAGGGCGGGATGGATGAGCAGTTCTTC | CASSSSRQGGMDEQFF | TRBJ2-1 | - | - | TRBV11-3
TGTGCCAGCAGCCCCTACCCGGGGGACGGCCATTACTTC | CASSPYPGDGHYF | TRBJ2-7 | - | - | TRBV5-4
TGTGCCAGCAGGGAAGTAGGGCCTCAGGGGGAAGCTTTCTTT | CASREVGPQGEAFF | TRBJ1-1 | - | - | TRBV6-1
TGTGCCAGCAGCCAAGATCTCCAGTCCTATGGCTACACCTTC | CASSQDLQSYGYTF | TRBJ1-2 | - | - | TRBV3-1/TRBV3-2
TGTGCCAGCAGCTCCGGACTCGCCTACGAGCAGTACTTC | CASSSGLAYEQYF | TRBJ2-7 | - | - | TRBV7-6
TGTGCCAGCAGTTTTACTAGCGGGAACACAGATACGCAGTATTTT | CASSFTSGNTDTQYF | TRBJ2-3 | TRBD2 | - | TRBV28
TGTGCCAGCAGCCACGACGAGCAGTACTTC | CASSHDEQYF | TRBJ2-7 | - | - | TRBV3-1/TRBV3-2
TGCGCCAGCAGCGGAACCGGGACAGGGGGCCGGAACACCGGGGAGCTGTTTTTT | CASSGTGTGGRNTGELFF | TRBJ2-2 | TRBD1 | - | TRBV4-1
TGTGCCAGCCGACTCGACGGCACAGATACGCAGTATTTT | CASRLDGTDTQYF | TRBJ2-3 | - | - | TRBV9
TGCGCCAGCCGGCCGGGACAGGGGATTAACTATGGCTACACCTTC | CASRPGQGINYGYTF | TRBJ1-2 | TRBD1 | - | TRBV5-1
TGTGCCAGCTCACGGGACAGGGTAGGTCAGCCCCAGCATTTT | CASSRDRVGQPQHF | TRBJ1-5 | TRBD1 | few | TRBV18
TGTGCCAGCAGCCAAGCAGGGGGTCCGACTAATGAAAAACTGTTTTTT | CASSQAGGPTNEKLFF | TRBJ1-4 | TRBD1 | - | TRBV3-1/TRBV3-2
TGTGCCATCAGTGAGCCCCTGTCCAGGGGCCAAGCTTTCTTT | CAISEPLSRGQAFF | TRBJ1-1 | - | - | TRBV10-3